This T cell receptor beta chain was sequenced during a study of shared clonotypes between healthy human individuals. General study findings and limits: Inspection by rarefaction showed sorted-subset sequencing to be incomplete despite large depth. Only blood underwent sampling, and tissue repertoires likely differ.

With respect to this clone: Its target is not known.

Trimming removed 4 bases from V and 4 bases from J, with 10 bases in between. Germline V lookup: CDR1 MNHEY, CDR2 SMNVEV (reference sequence). This CDR3 is built from 14 residues. A deep-level run was used for the assay. The data were produced by immunoSEQ multiplex PCR, yet TCRdb's version contains in-frame clones alone and is incomplete. The sample lists 1,500,000 or so clones, less than 99% seen once, with approximately 0.4% in the top ten. The sample comprised naive CD4+ T cells sorted from blood. Stated subset: CD45RA+ positively selected. This sequence was found in a young man in good health. The chain uses TRBV27 and TRBJ2-2, with D possibly TRBD2 on 5 matching bases. The CDR3 coding sequence is TGTGCCAGCAGTTCCGGGGTGGGCACCGGGGAGCTGTTTTTT. This gives the protein CASSSGVGTGELFF.